The next 18 T cell receptor beta chains were all read from a single sample in a study of blood T cell repertoires in COVID-19. Profiled with immunoSEQ multiplex PCR; TCRdb holds only in-frame clones, not every one. The sample consists of roughly 220,000 clones, 84% of them appearing once. Material for sequencing was PBMCs or T cells enriched from blood (not recorded which). The receptors derive from a woman between 40 and 50 years old who had recovered from COVID-19.

This chain connects TRBV3-1 (or the pseudogene TRBV3-2) to TRBJ1-2; 7 nucleotides match TRBD1. Trimming at V came to 4 bases and at J to 5 bases, leaving 7 bases not matched to a gene. CDR1 is LGHDT and CDR2 is YNNKEL in the germline V gene (reference sequence). CDR3 length: 14 amino acids. The CDR3 loop is CASSREGGSYGYTF. CDR3 coding DNA: TGTGCCAGCAGCCGCGAAGGGGGCTCTTATGGCTACACCTTC.

This clone was seen at least ten times. The gene calls are TRBV27 and TRBJ2-2; 11 nucleotides line up with TRBD2. Unmatched junction bases numbered 8, after V lost 1 base and J lost 4 bases. The length of the CDR3 is 18 residues. Per germline, CDR1 MNHEY and CDR2 SMNVEV (reference sequence). The chain's CDR3 is CASSLLPPGTSGTGELFF. The DNA of the CDR3 is TGTGCCAGCAGTTTATTGCCCCCCGGGACTAGCGGCACCGGGGAGCTGTTTTTT.

There are a few counts of this clone. The V and J genes are TRBV29-1 and TRBJ2-1; no clear D. Germline assignment: CDR1 SQVTM and CDR2 ANQGSEA. The CDR3 has 17 residues. Deletions cut 0 bases from V and 4 bases from J, with 19 bases between. The CDR3 sequence: CSVEDGQRTAEYNEQFF. The CDR3 DNA reads as TGCAGCGTTGAAGATGGGCAGAGAACCGCCGAGTACAATGAGCAGTTCTTC.

This chain joins TRBV28 and TRBJ1-4; D may be TRBD1 (6 bases). The germline V and J ends were trimmed by 5 bases and 10 bases, with 17 bases remaining between them. The CDR3 runs 14 residues. Germline CDR1 MDHEN, CDR2 SYDVKM. The CDR3 here is CASSPPQGAGKLFF. The DNA for the CDR3 is TGTGCCAGCAGTCCCCCACAGGGCGCGGGAAAACTGTTTTTT.

The chain combines TRBV6-5 with TRBJ2-5; 10 nucleotides agree with TRBD2. The CDR3 consists of 15 residues. Germline CDR1 reads MNHEY; CDR2 reads SVGAGI. Trimming cost V 6 bases and J 3 bases; bases outside gene matches: 7. This CDR3 reads CASRDGTSAKETQYF. In DNA, the CDR3 is TGTGCCAGCAGGGACGGGACTAGCGCTAAAGAGACCCAGTACTTC.

This clone occurred once. The chain recombines TRBV9 with TRBJ2-2, with TRBD1 identical over 7 bases. V trimming: 4 bases; J trimming: 7 bases; junction bases outside the gene matches: 10. The CDR3 covers 15 residues. Germline V lookup: CDR1 SGDLS, CDR2 YYNGEE. The CDR3 sequence is CASSTRTGSGGELFF. The CDR3 DNA reads TGTGCCAGCAGCACCCGGACAGGATCGGGCGGGGAGCTGTTTTTT.

V is TRBV19 and J is TRBJ1-2; D is possibly TRBD1 (6 bases). CDR3 length equals 14 residues. Germline CDR1 reads LNHDA; CDR2 reads SQIVND (reference sequence). Trimming cost V 6 bases and J 4 bases, with 15 bases left between them. The CDR3 is CASREQGGSYGYTF. CDR3 nucleotide sequence: TGTGCCAGTAGAGAACAGGGAGGGAGCTATGGCTACACCTTC.

The V gene is TRBV10-2, the J gene TRBJ2-1; the D gene is possibly TRBD1 (6 bases). Germline V CDR1 and CDR2: WSHSY, SAAADI. The CDR3 spans 15 residues. The V end was cut by 8 bases, the J end by 5 bases, with 19 bases between. As DNA, the CDR3 is TGCGCCAGCTCGAGGACAGCTCAAGGGAACAATGAGCAGTTCTTC. Translating it yields CASSRTAQGNNEQFF.

DNA for the CDR3: TGTGCCAGCAGCTACCGGAGGAATGAGCAGTTCTTC. It translates to CASSYRRNEQFF. The rearrangement links TRBV27 to TRBJ2-1; TRBD2 might be the D (5 bases). The V end lost 6 bases, the J end lost 7 bases, and 10 bases lay between the germline ends. Germline V gene lookup returns CDR1 MNHEY and CDR2 SMNVEV (reference sequence). The CDR3 extends over 12 amino acids.

J is TRBJ2-5 and V is TRBV3-1 (or the pseudogene TRBV3-2); no reliable D call. The CDR3 covers 12 residues. Germline lookup yields CDR1 LGHDT and CDR2 YNNKEL (reference sequence). V shed 2 bases and J shed 5 bases, with 6 bases lying between them. The CDR3 region is CASSQRGETQYF. The CDR3 coding sequence is TGTGCCAGCAGCCAACGAGGCGAGACCCAGTACTTC.

The chain links TRBV29-1 to TRBJ2-1; a possible D gene is TRBD2 (7 bases). Trimming took off 5 bases at V and 5 bases at J, with 16 bases between the two ends. The CDR3 sequence is 14 residues long. Germline assignment: CDR1 SQVTM and CDR2 ANQGSEA. CDR3 nucleotides: TGCAGCGTTCCCCGGGGGGCCGAGGACAATGAGCAGTTCTTC. Protein: CSVPRGAEDNEQFF.

This sequence joins TRBV9 and TRBJ1-2; D is ambiguous. Trimming took off 4 bases at V and 8 bases at J, with 15 bases between the two ends. The germline CDR1 and CDR2 sequences are SGDLS and YYNGEE. This CDR3 is built from 13 residues. The CDR3 spells CASSPNRGDGYTF. CDR3 DNA: TGTGCCAGCAGCCCCAACCGAGGCGACGGCTACACCTTC.

The J gene is TRBJ2-5, the V gene TRBV7-2; TRBD2 matches at 8 bases. With V trimmed by 1 base and J by 5 bases, 12 bases remained unmatched. Germline CDR1 is SGHTA and CDR2 is FQGNSA. This CDR3 comprises 17 residues. DNA for the CDR3: TGTGCCAGCAGCTTAGTGGCGGGAGGTCTTTCGGGGGAGACCCAGTACTTC. Its protein is CASSLVAGGLSGETQYF.

The chain recombines TRBV14 with TRBJ2-1; unclear D gene. Between the trimmed V and J ends, which lost 0 bases and 0 bases, there was a span of 6 bases. The germline gives CDR1 SGHDN, CDR2 FVKESK. The CDR3 is made up of 15 amino acids. CDR3 residues: CASSQEPVSYNEQFF. The CDR3 DNA follows: TGTGCCAGCAGCCAAGAGCCGGTCTCCTACAATGAGCAGTTCTTC.

This chain joins TRBV12-3 or TRBV12-4 and TRBJ1-2; the D is unclear. Deletions cut 1 base from V and 4 bases from J, with 7 bases between. The CDR3 has 13 residues. This CDR3 is CASSLVAPYGYTF. The CDR3 coding sequence is TGTGCCAGCAGTTTAGTGGCCCCCTATGGCTACACCTTC.

The chain couples TRBV7-2 to TRBJ2-3, with 8 bases matching TRBD2. The V gene's germline CDR1 is SGHTA and CDR2 FQGNSA. With V trimmed by 5 bases and J by 4 bases, 11 bases remained unmatched. CDR3 length: 16 amino acids. CDR3 residues: CASSPGTSGGPDTQYF. The CDR3 nucleotides are TGTGCCAGCAGCCCAGGGACTAGTGGGGGCCCAGATACGCAGTATTTT.

The rearrangement uses TRBV9 and TRBJ1-6; D is undetermined. The germline V and J ends were trimmed by 0 bases and 7 bases, with 8 bases remaining between them. Germline V gives CDR1 SGDLS, CDR2 YYNGEE. The CDR3 runs to 14 residues. This CDR3 is CASSVDSSNSPLHF. As DNA, the CDR3 is TGTGCCAGCAGCGTAGACAGCTCGAATTCACCCCTCCACTTT.

The rearrangement uses TRBV28 and TRBJ2-1; 9 bases line up with TRBD2. This CDR3 contains 17 residues. After removal of 2 bases from V and 6 bases from J, the junction contained 11 bases not matched to a gene. The germline gives CDR1 MDHEN, CDR2 SYDVKM. The DNA for the CDR3 is TGTGCCAGCAGTTTACCCCCAGGAGCGGGAGGTTTCAATGAGCAGTTCTTC. Translating it yields CASSLPPGAGGFNEQFF.